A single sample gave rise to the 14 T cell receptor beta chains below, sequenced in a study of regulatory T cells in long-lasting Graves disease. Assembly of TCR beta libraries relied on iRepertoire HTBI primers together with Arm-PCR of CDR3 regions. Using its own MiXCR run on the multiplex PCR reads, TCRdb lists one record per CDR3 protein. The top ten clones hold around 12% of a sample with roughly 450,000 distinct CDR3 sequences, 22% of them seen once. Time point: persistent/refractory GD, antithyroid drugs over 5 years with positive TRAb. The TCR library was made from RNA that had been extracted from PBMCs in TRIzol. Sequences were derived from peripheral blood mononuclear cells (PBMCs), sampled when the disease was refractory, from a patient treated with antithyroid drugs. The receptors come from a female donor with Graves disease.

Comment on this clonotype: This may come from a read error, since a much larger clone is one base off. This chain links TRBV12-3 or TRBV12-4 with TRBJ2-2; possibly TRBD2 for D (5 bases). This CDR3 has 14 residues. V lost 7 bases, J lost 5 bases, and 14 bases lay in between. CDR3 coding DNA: TGTGCCAGCAAAACTCAAGCGGTAACCGGGGAGCTGTTTTTT. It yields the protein CASKTQAVTGELFF.

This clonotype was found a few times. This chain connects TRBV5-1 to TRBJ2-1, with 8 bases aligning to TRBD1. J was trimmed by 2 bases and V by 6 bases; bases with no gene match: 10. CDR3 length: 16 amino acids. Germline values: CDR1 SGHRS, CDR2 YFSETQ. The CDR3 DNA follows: TGCGCCAGCATCGAAAGGCAGGGGGCCGCCTACAATGAGCAGTTCTTC. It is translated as CASIERQGAAYNEQFF.

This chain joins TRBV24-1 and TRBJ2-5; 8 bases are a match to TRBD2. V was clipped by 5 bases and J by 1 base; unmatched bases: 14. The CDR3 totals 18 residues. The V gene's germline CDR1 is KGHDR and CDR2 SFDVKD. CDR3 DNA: TGTGCCACCAGTGCACCCAAGGGAAAGCGGGGGATCCAAGAGACCCAGTACTTC. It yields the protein CATSAPKGKRGIQETQYF.

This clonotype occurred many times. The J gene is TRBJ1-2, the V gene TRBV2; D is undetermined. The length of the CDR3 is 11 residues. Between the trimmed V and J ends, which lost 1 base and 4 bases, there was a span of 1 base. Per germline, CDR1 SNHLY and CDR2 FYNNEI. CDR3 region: CASSEGYGYTF. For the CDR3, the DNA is TGTGCCAGCAGTGAAGGCTATGGCTACACCTTC.

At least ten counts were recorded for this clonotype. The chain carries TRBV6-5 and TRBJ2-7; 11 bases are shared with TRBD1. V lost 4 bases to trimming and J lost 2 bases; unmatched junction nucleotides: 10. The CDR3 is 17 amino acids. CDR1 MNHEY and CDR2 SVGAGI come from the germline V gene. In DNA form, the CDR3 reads TGTGCCAGCAGTTCCCCGACAGGGACAGGGGGAACCTACGAGCAGTACTTC. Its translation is CASSSPTGTGGTYEQYF.

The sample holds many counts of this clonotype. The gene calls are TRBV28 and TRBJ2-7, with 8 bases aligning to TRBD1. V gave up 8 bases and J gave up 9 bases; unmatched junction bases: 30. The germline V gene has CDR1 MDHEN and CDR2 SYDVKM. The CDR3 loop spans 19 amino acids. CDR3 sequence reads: CASSSPGTGSFVGPLVQYF. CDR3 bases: TGTGCCAGCTCTTCGCCCGGGACAGGAAGCTTTGTGGGCCCTCTAGTGCAGTACTTC. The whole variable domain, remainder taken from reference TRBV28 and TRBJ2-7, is DVKVTQSSRYLVKRTGEKVFLECVQDMDHENMFWYRQDPGLGLRLIYFSYDVKMKEKGDIPEGYSVSREKKERFSLILESASTNQTSMYLCASSSPGTGSFVGPLVQYFGPGTRLTVT.

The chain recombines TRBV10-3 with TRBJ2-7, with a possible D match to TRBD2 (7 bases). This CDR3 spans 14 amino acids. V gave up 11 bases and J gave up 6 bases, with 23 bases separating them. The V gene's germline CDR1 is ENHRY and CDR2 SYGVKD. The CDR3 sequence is CAPTGGQGFGEQYF. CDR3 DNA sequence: TGTGCCCCGACCGGGGGGCAGGGATTCGGCGAGCAGTACTTC.

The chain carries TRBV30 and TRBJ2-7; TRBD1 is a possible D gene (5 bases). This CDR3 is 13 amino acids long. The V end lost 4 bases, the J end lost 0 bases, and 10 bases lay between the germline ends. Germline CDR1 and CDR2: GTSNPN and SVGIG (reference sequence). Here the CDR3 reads CAWMGQDSYEQYF. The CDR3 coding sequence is TGTGCCTGGATGGGGCAGGACTCCTACGAGCAGTACTTC.

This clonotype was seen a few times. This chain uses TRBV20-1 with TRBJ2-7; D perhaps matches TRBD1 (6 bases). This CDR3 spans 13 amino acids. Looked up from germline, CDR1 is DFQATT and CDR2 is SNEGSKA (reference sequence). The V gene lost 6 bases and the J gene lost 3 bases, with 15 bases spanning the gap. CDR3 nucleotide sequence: TGCAGTGCCAGTACTGGGACAAACTACGAGCAGTACTTC. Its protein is CSASTGTNYEQYF.

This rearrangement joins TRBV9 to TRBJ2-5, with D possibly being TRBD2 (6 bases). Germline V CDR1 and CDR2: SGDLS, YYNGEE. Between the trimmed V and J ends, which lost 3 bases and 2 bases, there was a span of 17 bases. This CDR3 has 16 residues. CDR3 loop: CASSGSTSTDQETQYF. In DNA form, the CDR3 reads TGTGCCAGCAGCGGATCTACTAGCACCGATCAAGAGACCCAGTACTTC.

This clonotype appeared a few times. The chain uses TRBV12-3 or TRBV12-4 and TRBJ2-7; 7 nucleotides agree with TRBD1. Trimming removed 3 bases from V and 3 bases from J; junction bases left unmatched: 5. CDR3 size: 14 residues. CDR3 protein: CASSFSTGNYEQYF. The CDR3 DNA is TGTGCCAGCAGTTTCTCGACAGGGAACTACGAGCAGTACTTC.

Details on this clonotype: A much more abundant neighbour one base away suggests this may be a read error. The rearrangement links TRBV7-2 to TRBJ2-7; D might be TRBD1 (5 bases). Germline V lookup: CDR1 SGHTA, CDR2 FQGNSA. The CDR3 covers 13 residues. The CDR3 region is CAGRVPGYYEQYF. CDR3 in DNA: TGTGCCGGCAGAGTACCAGGGTACTACGAGCAGTACTTC.

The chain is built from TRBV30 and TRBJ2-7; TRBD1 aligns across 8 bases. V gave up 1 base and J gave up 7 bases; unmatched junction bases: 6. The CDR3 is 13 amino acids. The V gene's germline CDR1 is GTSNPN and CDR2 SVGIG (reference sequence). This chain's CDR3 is CAWSAGQGREQYF. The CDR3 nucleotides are TGTGCCTGGAGTGCCGGACAGGGCCGGGAGCAGTACTTC.

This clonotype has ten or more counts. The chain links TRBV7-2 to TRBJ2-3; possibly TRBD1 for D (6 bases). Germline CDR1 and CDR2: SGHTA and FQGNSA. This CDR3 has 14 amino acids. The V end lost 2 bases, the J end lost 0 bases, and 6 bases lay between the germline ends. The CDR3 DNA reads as TGTGCCAGCAGCTTAAGGGGGAGCACAGATACGCAGTATTTT. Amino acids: CASSLRGSTDTQYF. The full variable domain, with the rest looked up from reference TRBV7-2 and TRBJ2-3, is GAGVSQSPSNKVTEKGKDVELRCDPISGHTALYWYRQSLGQGLEFLIYFQGNSAPDKSGLPSDRFSAERTGGSVSTLTIQRTQQEDSAVYLCASSLRGSTDTQYFGPGTRLTVL.